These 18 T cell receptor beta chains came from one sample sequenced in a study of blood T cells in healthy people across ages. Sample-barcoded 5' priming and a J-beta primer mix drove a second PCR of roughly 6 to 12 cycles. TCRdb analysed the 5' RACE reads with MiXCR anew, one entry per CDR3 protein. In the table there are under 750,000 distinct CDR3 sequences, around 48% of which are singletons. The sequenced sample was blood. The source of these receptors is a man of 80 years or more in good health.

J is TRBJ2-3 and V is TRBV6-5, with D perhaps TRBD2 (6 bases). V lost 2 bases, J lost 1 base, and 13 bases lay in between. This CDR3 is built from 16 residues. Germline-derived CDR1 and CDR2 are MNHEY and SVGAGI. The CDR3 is CASSYMGGQRTDTQYF. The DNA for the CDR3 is TGTGCCAGCAGTTACATGGGAGGCCAGCGCACAGATACGCAGTATTTT.

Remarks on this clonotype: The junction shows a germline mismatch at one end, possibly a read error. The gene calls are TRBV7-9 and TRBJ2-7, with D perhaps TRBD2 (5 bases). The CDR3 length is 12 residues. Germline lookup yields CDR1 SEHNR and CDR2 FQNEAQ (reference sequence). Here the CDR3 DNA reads TGTGCCAACAGCTTAGTCGAGGGCGAGCAGTACTTC. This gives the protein CANSLVEGEQYF.

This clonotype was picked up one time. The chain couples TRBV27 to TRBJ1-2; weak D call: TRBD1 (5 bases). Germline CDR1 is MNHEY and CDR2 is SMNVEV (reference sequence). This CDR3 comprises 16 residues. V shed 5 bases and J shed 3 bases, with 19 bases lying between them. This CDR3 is CASSRGGTARDYGYTF. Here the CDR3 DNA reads TGTGCCAGCAGTCGGGGTGGGACGGCGAGGGACTATGGCTACACCTTC.

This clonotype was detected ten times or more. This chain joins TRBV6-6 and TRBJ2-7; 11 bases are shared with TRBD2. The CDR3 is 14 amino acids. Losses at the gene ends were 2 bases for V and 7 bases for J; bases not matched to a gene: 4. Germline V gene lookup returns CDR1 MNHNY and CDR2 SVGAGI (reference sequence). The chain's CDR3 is CASSYGLAGGEQYF. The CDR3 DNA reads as TGTGCCAGCAGTTACGGCCTAGCGGGGGGTGAGCAGTACTTC.

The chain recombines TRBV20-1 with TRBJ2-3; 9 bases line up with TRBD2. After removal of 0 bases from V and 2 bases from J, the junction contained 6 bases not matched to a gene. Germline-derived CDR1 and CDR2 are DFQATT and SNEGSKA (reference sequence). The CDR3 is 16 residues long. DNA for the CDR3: TGCAGTGCTAGAGATCCAGCGGGAGGTTCCACAGATACGCAGTATTTT. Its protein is CSARDPAGGSTDTQYF.

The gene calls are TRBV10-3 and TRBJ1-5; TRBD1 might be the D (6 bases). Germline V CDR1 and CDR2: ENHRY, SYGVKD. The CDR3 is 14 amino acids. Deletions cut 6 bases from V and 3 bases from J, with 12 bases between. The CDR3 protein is CAIRETGPNQPQHF. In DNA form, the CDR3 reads TGTGCCATCAGAGAGACAGGTCCCAATCAGCCCCAGCATTTT.

CDR3 nucleotides: TGTGCCAGCCTTGGGGGGAGCCTAAACTATGGCTACACCTTC. Protein sequence: CASLGGSLNYGYTF. V gene TRBV21-1 combines with J gene TRBJ1-2; the DNA was not compared with TRBD1, the D call given in the table. TRBV21-1 is a pseudogene locus. This CDR3 region has 14 residues.

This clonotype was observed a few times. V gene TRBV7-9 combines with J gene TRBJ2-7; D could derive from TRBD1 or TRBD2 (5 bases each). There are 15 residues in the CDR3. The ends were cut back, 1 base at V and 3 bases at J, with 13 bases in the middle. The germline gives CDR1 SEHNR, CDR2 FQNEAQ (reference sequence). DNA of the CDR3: TGTGCCAGCAGCTTAGTGGGTCAGGGAGACTACGAGCAGTACTTC. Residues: CASSLVGQGDYEQYF.

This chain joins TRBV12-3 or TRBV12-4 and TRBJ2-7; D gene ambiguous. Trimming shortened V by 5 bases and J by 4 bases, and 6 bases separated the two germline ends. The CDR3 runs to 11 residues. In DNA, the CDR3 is TGTGCCAGCAGTATTGGGTACGAGCAGTACTTC. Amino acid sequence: CASSIGYEQYF.

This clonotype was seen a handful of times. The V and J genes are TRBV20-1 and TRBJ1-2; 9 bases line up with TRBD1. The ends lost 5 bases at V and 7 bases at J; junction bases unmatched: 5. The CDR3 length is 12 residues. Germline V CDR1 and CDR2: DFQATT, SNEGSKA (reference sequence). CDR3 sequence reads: CSARTGELGYTF. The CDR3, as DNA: TGCAGTGCTCGGACAGGGGAGCTTGGCTACACCTTC.

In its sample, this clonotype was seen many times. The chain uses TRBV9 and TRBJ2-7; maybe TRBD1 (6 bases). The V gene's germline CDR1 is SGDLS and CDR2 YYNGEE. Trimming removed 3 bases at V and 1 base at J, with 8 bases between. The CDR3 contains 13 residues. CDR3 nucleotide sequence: TGTGCCAGCAGCGGAGGGGGATCCTACGAGCAGTACTTC. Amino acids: CASSGGGSYEQYF.

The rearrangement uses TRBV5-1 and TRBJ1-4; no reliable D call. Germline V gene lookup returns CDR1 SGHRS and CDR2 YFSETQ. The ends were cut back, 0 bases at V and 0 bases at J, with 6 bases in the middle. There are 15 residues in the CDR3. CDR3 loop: CASSLGVTTNEKLFF. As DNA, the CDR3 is TGCGCCAGCAGCTTGGGAGTGACAACTAATGAAAAACTGTTTTTT.

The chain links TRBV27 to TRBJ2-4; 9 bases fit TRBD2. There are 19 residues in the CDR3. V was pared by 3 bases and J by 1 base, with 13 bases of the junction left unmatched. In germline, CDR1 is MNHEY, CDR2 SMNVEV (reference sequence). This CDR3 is CASSLRGGRERAAKNIQYF. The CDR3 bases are TGTGCCAGCAGTTTGCGGGGGGGGCGCGAAAGGGCGGCCAAAAACATTCAGTACTTC.

CDR3: CASSAPGRINQPQHF. The DNA for the CDR3 is TGTGCCAGCAGCGCCCCGGGACGGATTAATCAGCCCCAGCATTTT. This rearrangement joins TRBV9 to TRBJ1-5; D is perhaps TRBD1 (5 bases). Germline values: CDR1 SGDLS, CDR2 YYNGEE. There are 15 residues in the CDR3. V was clipped by 3 bases and J by 4 bases, with 14 bases between them. The full variable domain, its missing parts supplied by reference TRBV9 and TRBJ1-5, is DSGVTQTPKHLITATGQRVTLRCSPRSGDLSVYWYQQSLDQGLQFLIQYYNGEERAKGNILERFSAQQFPDLHSELNLSSLELGDSALYFCASSAPGRINQPQHFGDGTRLSIL.

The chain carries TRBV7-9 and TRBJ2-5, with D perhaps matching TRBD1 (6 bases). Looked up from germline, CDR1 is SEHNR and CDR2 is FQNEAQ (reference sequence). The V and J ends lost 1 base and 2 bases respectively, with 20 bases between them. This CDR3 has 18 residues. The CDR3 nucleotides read TGTGCCAGCAGCTTAGGTCTCGGGCAGGGGATTTTTCAAGAGACCCAGTACTTC. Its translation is CASSLGLGQGIFQETQYF.

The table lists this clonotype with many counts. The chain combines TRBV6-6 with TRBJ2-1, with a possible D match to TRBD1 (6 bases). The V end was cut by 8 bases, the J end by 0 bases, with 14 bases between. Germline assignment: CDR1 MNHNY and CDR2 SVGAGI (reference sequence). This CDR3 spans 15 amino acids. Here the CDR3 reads CASGDTGSSYNEQFF. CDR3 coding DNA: TGTGCCAGCGGGGACACAGGGAGCTCCTACAATGAGCAGTTCTTC.

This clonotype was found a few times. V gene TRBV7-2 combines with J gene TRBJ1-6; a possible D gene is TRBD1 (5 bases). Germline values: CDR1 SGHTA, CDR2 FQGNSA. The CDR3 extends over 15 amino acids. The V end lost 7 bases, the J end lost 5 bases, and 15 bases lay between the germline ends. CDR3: CASKRDDSNNSPLHF. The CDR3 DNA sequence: TGTGCCAGCAAGCGTGACGACAGCAATAATTCACCCCTCCACTTT.

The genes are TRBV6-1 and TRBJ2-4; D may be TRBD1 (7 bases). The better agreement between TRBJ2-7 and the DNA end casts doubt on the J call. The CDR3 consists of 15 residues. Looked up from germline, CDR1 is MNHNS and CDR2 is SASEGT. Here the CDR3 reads CASSEGAGGLYEQYF. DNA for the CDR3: TGTGCCAGCAGTGAGGGGGCAGGGGGGCTATACGAGCAGTACTTC.